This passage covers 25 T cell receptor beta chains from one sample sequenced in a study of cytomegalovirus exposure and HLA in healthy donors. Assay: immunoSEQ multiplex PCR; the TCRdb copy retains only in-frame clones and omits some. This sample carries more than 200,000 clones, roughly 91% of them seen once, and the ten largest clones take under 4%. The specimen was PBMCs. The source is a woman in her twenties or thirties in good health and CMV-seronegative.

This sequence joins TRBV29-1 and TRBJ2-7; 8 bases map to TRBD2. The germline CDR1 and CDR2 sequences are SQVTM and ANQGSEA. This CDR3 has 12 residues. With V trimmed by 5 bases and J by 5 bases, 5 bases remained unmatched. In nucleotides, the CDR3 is TGCAGCGTTATCGGGGGGGTTAACGAGCAGTACTTC. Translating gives CSVIGGVNEQYF.

CDR3 region: CASRNRSSYEQYF. CDR3 coding DNA: TGTGCCAGCAGGAACAGGAGCTCCTACGAGCAGTACTTC. V gene TRBV11-2 combines with J gene TRBJ2-7, with a possible D match to TRBD1 (5 bases). This CDR3 has 13 amino acids. The V gene lost 6 bases and the J gene lost 0 bases, with 9 bases spanning the gap. Per the germline V gene, CDR1 is SGHAT and CDR2 is FQNNGV. Full variable domain (rest looked up from reference TRBV11-2 and TRBJ2-7): EAGVAQSPRYKIIEKRQSVAFWCNPISGHATLYWYQQILGQGPKLLIQFQNNGVVDDSQLPKDRFSAERLKGVDSTLKIQPAKLEDSAVYLCASRNRSSYEQYFGPGTRLTVT.

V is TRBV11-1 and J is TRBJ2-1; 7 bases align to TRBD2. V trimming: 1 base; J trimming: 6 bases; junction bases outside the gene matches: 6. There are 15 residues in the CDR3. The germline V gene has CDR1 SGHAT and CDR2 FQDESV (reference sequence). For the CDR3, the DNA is TGTGCCAGCAGCTTAGGCACTAGCGAACGCAATGAGCAGTTCTTC. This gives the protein CASSLGTSERNEQFF.

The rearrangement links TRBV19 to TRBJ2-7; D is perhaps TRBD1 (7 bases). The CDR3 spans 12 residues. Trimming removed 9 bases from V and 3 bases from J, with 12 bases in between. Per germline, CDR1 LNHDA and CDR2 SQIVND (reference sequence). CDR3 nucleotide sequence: TGTGCCAGCAATCAGGGGGGCTACGAGCAGTACTTC. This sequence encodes CASNQGGYEQYF.

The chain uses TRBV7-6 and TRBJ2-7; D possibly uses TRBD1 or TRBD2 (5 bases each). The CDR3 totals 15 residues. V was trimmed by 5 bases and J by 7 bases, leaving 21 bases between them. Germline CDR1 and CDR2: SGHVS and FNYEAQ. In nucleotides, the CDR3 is TGTGCCAGCAGCCCCCGGGGACGGTTAAGTTTGGAGCAGTACTTC. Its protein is CASSPRGRLSLEQYF.

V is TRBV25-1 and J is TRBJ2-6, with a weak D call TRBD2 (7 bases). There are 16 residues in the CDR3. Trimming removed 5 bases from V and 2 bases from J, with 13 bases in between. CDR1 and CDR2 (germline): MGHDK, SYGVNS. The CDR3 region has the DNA TGTGCCAGCAGTCAAGGGGGGAGGGCTGGGGCCAACGTCCTGACTTTC. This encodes CASSQGGRAGANVLTF.

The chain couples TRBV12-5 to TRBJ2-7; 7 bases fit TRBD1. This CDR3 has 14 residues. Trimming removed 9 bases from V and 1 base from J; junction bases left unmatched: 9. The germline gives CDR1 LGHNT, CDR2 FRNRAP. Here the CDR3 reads CARLPGQISYEQYF. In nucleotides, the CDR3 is TGTGCTAGACTCCCGGGACAGATTTCCTACGAGCAGTACTTC.

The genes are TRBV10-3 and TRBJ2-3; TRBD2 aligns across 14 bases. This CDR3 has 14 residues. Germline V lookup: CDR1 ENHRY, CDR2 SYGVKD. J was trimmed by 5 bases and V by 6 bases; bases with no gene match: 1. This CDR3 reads CAISGLAGGDTQYF. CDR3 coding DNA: TGTGCCATCAGCGGACTAGCGGGAGGAGATACGCAGTATTTT.

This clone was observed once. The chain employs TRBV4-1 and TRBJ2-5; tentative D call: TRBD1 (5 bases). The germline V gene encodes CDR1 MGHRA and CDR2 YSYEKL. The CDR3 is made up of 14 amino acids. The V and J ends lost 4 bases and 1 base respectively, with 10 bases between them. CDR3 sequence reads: CASSPRQTQETQYF. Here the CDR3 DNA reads TGCGCCAGCAGCCCTCGACAGACCCAAGAGACCCAGTACTTC.

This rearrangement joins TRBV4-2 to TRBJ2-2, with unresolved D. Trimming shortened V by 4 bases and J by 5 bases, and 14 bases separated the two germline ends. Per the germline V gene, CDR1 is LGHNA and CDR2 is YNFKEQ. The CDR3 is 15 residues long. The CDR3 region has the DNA TGTGCCAGCAGCCGCACTCTTGACGGGACCGGGGAGCTGTTTTTT. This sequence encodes CASSRTLDGTGELFF.

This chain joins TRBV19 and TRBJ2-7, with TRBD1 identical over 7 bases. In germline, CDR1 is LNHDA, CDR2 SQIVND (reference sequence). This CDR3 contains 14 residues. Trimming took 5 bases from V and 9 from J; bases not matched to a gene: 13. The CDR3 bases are TGTGCCAGTAGTCCGGGACCAGGGGGACCGAGGCAGTACTTC. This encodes CASSPGPGGPRQYF.

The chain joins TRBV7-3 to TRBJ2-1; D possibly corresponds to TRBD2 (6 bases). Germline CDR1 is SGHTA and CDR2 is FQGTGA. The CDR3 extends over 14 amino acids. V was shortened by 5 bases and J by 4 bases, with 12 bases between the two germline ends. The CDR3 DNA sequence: TGTGCCAGCAGCCCCGACAGCGGGTACAATGAGCAGTTCTTC. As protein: CASSPDSGYNEQFF.

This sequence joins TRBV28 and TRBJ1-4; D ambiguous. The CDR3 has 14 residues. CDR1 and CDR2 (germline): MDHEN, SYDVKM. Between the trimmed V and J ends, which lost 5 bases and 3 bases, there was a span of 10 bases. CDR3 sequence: CASSPVGANEKLFF. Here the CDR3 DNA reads TGTGCCAGCAGTCCCGTTGGGGCTAATGAAAAACTGTTTTTT.

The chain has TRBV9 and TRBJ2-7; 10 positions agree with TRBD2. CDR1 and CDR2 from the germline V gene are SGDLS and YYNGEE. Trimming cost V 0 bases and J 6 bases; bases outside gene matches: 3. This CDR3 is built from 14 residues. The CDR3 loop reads CASSVGLAGAEQYF. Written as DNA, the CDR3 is TGTGCCAGCAGCGTAGGGCTAGCGGGAGCCGAGCAGTACTTC.

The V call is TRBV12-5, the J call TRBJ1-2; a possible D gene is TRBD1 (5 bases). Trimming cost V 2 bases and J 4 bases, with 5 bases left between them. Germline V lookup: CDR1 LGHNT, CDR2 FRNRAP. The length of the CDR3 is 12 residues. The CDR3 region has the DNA TGTGCTAGTGGTTTGAGGGGCTATGGCTACACCTTC. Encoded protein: CASGLRGYGYTF.

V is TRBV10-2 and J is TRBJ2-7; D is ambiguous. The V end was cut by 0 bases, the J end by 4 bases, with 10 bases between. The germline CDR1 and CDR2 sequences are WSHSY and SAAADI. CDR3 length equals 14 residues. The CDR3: CASSESKLLYEQYF. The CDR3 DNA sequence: TGCGCCAGCAGTGAGTCGAAACTACTGTACGAGCAGTACTTC.

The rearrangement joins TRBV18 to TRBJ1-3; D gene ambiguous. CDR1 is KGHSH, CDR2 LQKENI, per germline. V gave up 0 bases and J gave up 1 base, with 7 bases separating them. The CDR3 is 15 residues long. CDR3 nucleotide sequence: TGTGCCAGCTCACCACCTGGGCTTTCTGGAAACACCATATATTTT. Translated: CASSPPGLSGNTIYF.

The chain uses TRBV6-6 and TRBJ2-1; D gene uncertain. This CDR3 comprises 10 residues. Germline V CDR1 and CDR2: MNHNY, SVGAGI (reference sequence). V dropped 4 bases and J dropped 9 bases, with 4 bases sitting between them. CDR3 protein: CASSSVEQFF. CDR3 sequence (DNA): TGTGCCAGCAGTTCAGTTGAGCAGTTCTTC.

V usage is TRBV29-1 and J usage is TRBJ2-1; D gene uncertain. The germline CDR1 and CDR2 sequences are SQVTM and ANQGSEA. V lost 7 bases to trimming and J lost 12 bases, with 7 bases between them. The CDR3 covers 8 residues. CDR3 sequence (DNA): TGCAGCGGGACCGGGCAGTTCTTC. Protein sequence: CSGTGQFF.

The CDR3: CASRTGGATDTQYF. In DNA, the CDR3 is TGTGCCAGCAGAACAGGCGGGGCAACAGATACGCAGTATTTT. This rearrangement joins TRBV6-1 to TRBJ2-3, with a possible D match to TRBD2 (6 bases). Germline loops: CDR1 MNHNS, CDR2 SASEGT. CDR3 length equals 14 residues. V shed 6 bases and J shed 3 bases, with 13 bases lying between them.

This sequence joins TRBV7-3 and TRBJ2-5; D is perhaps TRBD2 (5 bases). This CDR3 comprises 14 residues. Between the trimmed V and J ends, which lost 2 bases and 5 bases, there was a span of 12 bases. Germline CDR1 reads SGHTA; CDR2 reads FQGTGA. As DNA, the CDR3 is TGTGCCAGCAGCTTAGACGGGGATCAGGAGACCCAGTACTTC. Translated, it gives CASSLDGDQETQYF.

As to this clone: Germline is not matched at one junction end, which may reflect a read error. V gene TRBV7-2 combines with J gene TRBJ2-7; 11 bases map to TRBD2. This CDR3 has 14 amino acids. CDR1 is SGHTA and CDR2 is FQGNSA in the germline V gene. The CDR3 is CASSLAGTSGGPIF. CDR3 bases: TGTGCCAGCAGCTTAGCGGGGACTAGCGGAGGTCCCATTTTC.

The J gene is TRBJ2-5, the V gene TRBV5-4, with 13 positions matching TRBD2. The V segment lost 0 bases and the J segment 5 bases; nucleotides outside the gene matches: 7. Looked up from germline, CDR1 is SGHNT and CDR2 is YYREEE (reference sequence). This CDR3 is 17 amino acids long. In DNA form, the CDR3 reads TGTGCCAGCAGCTTGGTTTTACTAGCGGGAGGGTCGGAGACCCAGTACTTC. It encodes CASSLVLLAGGSETQYF.

The CDR3 loop reads CASKGTVASQPQHF. The CDR3 DNA reads TGTGCCAGCAAGGGGACAGTCGCCAGTCAGCCCCAGCATTTT. V usage is TRBV6-1 and J usage is TRBJ1-5; TRBD1 matches 7 bases. Per germline, CDR1 MNHNS and CDR2 SASEGT. J lost 6 bases, V lost 7 bases, and 9 bases had no gene match. This CDR3 is 14 amino acids long.

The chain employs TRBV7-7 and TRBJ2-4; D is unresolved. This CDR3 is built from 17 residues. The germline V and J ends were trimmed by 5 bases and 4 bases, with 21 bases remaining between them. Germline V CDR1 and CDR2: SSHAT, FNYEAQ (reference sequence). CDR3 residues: CASSTLPGWTTKNIQYF. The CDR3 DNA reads TGTGCCAGCAGCACCTTACCGGGTTGGACCACAAAAAACATTCAGTACTTC.